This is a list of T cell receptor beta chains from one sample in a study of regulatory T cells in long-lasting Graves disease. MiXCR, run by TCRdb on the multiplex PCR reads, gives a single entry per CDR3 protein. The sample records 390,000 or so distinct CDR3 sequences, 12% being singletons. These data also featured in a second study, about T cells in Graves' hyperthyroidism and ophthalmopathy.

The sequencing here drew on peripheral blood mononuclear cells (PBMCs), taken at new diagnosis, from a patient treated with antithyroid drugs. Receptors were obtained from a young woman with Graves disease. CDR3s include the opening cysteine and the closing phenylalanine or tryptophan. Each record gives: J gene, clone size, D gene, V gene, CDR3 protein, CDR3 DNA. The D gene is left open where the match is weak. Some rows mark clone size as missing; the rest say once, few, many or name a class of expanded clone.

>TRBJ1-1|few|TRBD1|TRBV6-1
CASSYKQGGPEAFF
TGTGCCAGCAGCTATAAACAGGGGGGGCCTGAAGCTTTCTTT
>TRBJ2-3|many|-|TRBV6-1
CASSPLVWGARTQTLTDTQYF
TGTGCCAGCAGTCCCCTTGTCTGGGGGGCCCGAACTCAGACTCTCACAGATACGCAGTATTTT
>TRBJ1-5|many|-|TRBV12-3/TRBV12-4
CASPLSTVSNQPQHF
TGTGCCAGCCCCTTGTCTACTGTGAGCAATCAGCCCCAGCATTTT
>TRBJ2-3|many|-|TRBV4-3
CASSQDTGRGTPRPDRTDTQYF
TGCGCCAGCAGCCAAGATACAGGGCGGGGGACCCCCCGACCAGATCGCACAGATACGCAGTATTTT
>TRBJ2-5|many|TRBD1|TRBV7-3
CASSFSRDRQETQYF
TGTGCCAGCAGCTTCAGCCGGGACAGACAAGAGACCCAGTACTTC
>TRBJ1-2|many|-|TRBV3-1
CASSQGYNYGYTF
TGTGCCAGTTCACAGGGATACAACTATGGCTACACCTTC
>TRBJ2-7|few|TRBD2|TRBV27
CGATGTSWIEQYF
TGTGGGGCCACCGGGACTAGCTGGATCGAGCAGTACTTC
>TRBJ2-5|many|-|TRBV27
CASSLLGVGDQETQYF
TGTGCCAGCAGTTTATTGGGTGTGGGGGACCAAGAGACCCAGTACTTC
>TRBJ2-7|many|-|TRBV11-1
CASSLGIADSYEQYF
TGTGCCAGCAGCTTAGGAATAGCAGACTCCTACGAGCAGTACTTC
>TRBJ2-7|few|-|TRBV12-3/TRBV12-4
CASSLTSGLYEQYF
TGTGCCAGCAGTTTAACTTCGGGTCTCTACGAGCAGTACTTC
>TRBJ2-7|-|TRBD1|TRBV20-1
CSARQGARQYF
TGCAGTGCCAGACAGGGGGCGCGGCAGTACTTC
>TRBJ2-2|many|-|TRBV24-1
CATSDPKINGELFF
TGTGCCACCAGTGATCCCAAGATCAACGGGGAGCTGTTTTTT
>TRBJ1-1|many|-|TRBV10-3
CAISESRANEAFF
TGTGCCATCAGTGAGTCTCGGGCCAATGAAGCTTTCTTT
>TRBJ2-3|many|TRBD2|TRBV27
CASSSPRGGRDRTDTQYF
TGTGCCAGCAGTTCTCCCCGGGGGGGGAGGGATCGTACAGATACGCAGTATTTT
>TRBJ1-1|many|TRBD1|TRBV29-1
CSVLDRDTEAFF
TGCAGCGTTTTGGACAGGGACACTGAAGCTTTCTTT
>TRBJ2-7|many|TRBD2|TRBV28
CASTQTVAGGPYYEQYF
TGTGCCAGCACCCAGACAGTTGCGGGAGGGCCCTACTACGAGCAGTACTTC
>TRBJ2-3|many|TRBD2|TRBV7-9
CASSFPGTSGTHADTQYF
TGTGCCAGCAGCTTCCCCGGGACTAGCGGCACCCATGCAGATACGCAGTATTTT
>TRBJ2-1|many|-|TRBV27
CASIPYRGGVFNEQFF
TGTGCCAGCATCCCTTACAGGGGGGGAGTTTTTAATGAGCAGTTCTTC
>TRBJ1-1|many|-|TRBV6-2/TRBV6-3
CASSSRGIGTEAFF
TGTGCCAGCAGTTCACGGGGGATCGGCACTGAAGCTTTCTTT
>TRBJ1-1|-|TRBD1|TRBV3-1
CASSQDPDRVIAIRNPEAFF
TGTGCCAGCAGCCAAGATCCCGACAGGGTAATTGCAATACGGAATCCTGAAGCTTTCTTT
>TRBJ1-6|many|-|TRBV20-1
CSATGTSNSPLHF
TGCAGTGCTACCGGGACTTCAAATTCACCCCTCCACTTT
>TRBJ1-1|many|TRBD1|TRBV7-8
CASSLATGAMNTEAFF
TGTGCCAGCAGCTTGGCGACAGGGGCCATGAACACTGAAGCTTTCTTT
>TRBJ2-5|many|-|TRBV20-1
CSARGGPGTQYF
TGCAGTGCTCGAGGTGGCCCGGGGACCCAATACTTC
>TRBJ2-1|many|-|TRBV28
CASSFFRGSYNEQFF
TGTGCCAGCAGTTTTTTTCGGGGGTCCTACAATGAGCAGTTCTTC
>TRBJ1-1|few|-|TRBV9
CASSDPGVTEAFF
TGTGCCAGCAGCGACCCAGGGGTGACTGAAGCTTTCTTT
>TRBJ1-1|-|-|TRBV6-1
CASSEIFSDTEAFF
TGTGCCAGCAGTGAAATTTTCAGTGACACTGAAGCTTTCTTT
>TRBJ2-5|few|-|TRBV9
CASSVGHQETQYF
TGTGCCAGCAGCGTAGGTCACCAAGAGACCCAGTACTTC
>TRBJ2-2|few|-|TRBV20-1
CSARRQGYTGELFF
TGCAGTGCTAGGAGGCAGGGCTACACCGGGGAGCTGTTTTTT
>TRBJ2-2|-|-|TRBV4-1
CASSQVWRTGELFF
TGCGCCAGCAGCCAGGTTTGGCGCACCGGGGAGCTGTTTTTT
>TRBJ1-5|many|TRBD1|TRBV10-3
CAISEQGGGQGLGQPQHF
TGTGCCATCAGTGAGCAAGGCGGGGGACAGGGGTTGGGTCAGCCCCAGCATTTT
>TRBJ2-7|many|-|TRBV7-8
CASSPVGSAYEQYF
TGTGCCAGCAGCCCAGTCGGAAGTGCCTACGAGCAGTACTTC
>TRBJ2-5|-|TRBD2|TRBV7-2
CASSSPGGGLRETQYF
TGTGCCAGCAGCTCCCCCGGGGGGGGGTTACGAGAGACCCAGTACTTC
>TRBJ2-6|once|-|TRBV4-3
CASSQDSGAGANVLTF
TGCGCCAGCAGCCAAGATTCGGGGGCTGGGGCCAACGTCCTGACTTTC
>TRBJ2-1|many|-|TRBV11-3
CASSSGPNNEQFF
TGTGCCAGCAGCTCAGGACCTAACAATGAGCAGTTCTTC
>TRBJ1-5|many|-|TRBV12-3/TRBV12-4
CASSEGMGWGQPQHF
TGTGCCAGCAGCGAAGGGATGGGTTGGGGTCAGCCCCAGCATTTT
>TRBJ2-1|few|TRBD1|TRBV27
CASSLWSRGYDEQFF
TGTGCCAGCAGTTTGTGGTCCAGGGGGTACGATGAGCAGTTCTTC
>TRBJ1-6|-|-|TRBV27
CASRLEVTGYSPLHF
TGTGCCAGCAGACTAGAAGTGACAGGCTATTCACCCCTCCACTTT
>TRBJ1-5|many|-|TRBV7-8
CASSLGSGRVNQPQHF
TGTGCCAGCAGCTTAGGGTCGGGGCGCGTAAATCAGCCCCAGCATTTT
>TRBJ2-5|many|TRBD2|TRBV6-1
CASSGTSGPRETQYF
TGTGCCAGCAGCGGGACTAGCGGGCCGAGGGAGACCCAGTACTTC
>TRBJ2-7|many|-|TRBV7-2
CASSLDRSYEQYF
TGTGCCAGCAGCTTAGACAGGTCCTACGAGCAGTACTTC
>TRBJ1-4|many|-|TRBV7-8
CAGGKDEKLFF
TGTGCCGGGGGGAAGGACGAAAAACTGTTTTTT
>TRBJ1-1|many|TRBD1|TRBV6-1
CASRPLGQGGYGEAFF
TGTGCCAGCAGACCGCTGGGACAGGGGGGTTATGGTGAAGCTTTCTTT
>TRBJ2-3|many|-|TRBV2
CASIGKTRTDTQYF
TGTGCCAGCATAGGGAAGACACGCACAGATACGCAGTATTTT
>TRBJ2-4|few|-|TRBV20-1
CSGPRRRKNIQYF
TGCAGTGGTCCCCGTCGGCGCAAAAACATTCAGTACTTC
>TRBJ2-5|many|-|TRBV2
CASISNLLQETQYF
TGTGCCAGCATTTCGAACCTCTTACAAGAGACCCAGTACTTC
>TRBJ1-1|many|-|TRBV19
CASSILRFEGGNTEAFF
TGTGCCAGTAGTATACTCCGGTTTGAGGGAGGAAACACTGAAGCTTTCTTT
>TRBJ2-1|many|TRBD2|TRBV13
CASSLAGGPLEQFF
TGTGCCAGCAGCTTAGCGGGGGGGCCTCTTGAGCAGTTCTTC
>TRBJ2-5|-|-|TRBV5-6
CASSLTGPIQETQYF
TGTGCCAGCAGCTTGACAGGACCGATCCAAGAGACCCAGTACTTC
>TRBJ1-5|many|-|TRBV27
CASSSLLSPNQPQHF
TGTGCCAGCAGTTCTCTCCTAAGTCCCAATCAGCCCCAGCATTTT
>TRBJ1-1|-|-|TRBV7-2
CASTKTQGPSKAFF
TGTGCCAGCACCAAAACCCAGGGGCCGTCTAAAGCTTTCTTT
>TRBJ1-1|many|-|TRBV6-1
CASTFRRGNTEAFF
TGTGCCAGCACTTTTCGACGGGGGAACACTGAAGCTTTCTTT
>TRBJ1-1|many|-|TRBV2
CASSVAWAAGEAFF
TGTGCCAGCAGCGTGGCCTGGGCAGCGGGTGAAGCTTTCTTT
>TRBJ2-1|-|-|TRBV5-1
CASSRASLYEQFF
TGCGCCAGCAGCAGGGCTAGTCTCTATGAGCAGTTCTTC
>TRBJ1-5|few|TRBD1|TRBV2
CASSRDRGTGNQPQHF
TGTGCCAGCAGTCGGGACAGGGGTACTGGAAATCAGCCCCAGCATTTT